This TCR beta chain was profiled in a study of cytomegalovirus exposure and HLA in healthy donors. The PCR was carried out with 60 Vbeta primers and 13 Jbeta primers. TCRdb's copy holds only in-frame clones and misses some; the assay was immunoSEQ multiplex PCR. There are 93,000 or so clones in the sample; about 83% occur only once, and roughly 5.5% lies in the top ten. Trimming left V 3 bases short and J 8 bases short, with 14 bases between. The CDR3 contains 14 residues. Germline V gives CDR1 GTSNPN, CDR2 SVGIG (reference sequence). Sequenced sample: PBMCs. The receptor was isolated from a woman aged 18-30 years in good health and CMV-seropositive. V and J are TRBV30 and TRBJ1-6, with D possibly TRBD1 on 6 matching bases. The CDR3 DNA reads TGTGCCTGGAGGAAACAGGGTTCTGATTCACCCCTCCACTTT. This codes for CAWRKQGSDSPLHF.